This TCR beta chain was profiled in a study of regulatory dendritic cells for organ transplantation. The study's findings and limits: Memory T cells were less diverse than naive, with memory CD8+ most oligoclonal.

TCRdb's copy holds only in-frame clones and misses some; the assay was immunoSEQ multiplex PCR. This repertoire shows roughly 27,000 clones, approximately 86% found once; its top ten account for roughly 0.4%. A remark on this clone: The antigen is undetermined.

CD4+ or CD8+ T cells were sorted as naive CD45RA+ or memory CD45RO+. The CDR3 is 15 residues long. Germline V gene data show CDR1 as SGHTS and CDR2 as YDEGEE. Trimming cost V 5 bases and J 3 bases, with 16 bases left between them. The chain recombines TRBV5-8 with TRBJ2-3; D possibly corresponds to TRBD2 (6 bases). The sequencing sample was made of naive CD8+ T cells from blood. Subset denoted: CD45RA+ naive T cells. This receptor was identified in a human donor in good health. The CDR3 bases are TGTGCCAGCAGTGTGGAGATACGGGAGACAGATACGCAGTATTTT. It is translated as CASSVEIRETDTQYF.